The clone carrying this TCR beta chain was seen a handful of times. For the second PCR, which ran for about 7 to 11 cycles, a sample-barcoded 5' primer and a J-beta primer mix were used. Via MiXCR, TCRdb re-called the 5' RACE reads, giving one row per CDR3 protein. Among some 920,000 distinct CDR3 sequences listed, just over 50% were seen once. The data belong to a study of blood T cells in healthy people across ages. The CDR3 is 14 residues long. In germline, CDR1 is MDHEN, CDR2 SYDVKM. The V gene lost 2 bases and the J gene lost 5 bases, with 11 bases spanning the gap. The V call is TRBV28, the J call TRBJ2-3; D might be TRBD2 (5 bases). Source material: blood. The origin of this receptor is a woman aged 60-70 years in good health. The CDR3 region is CASSLDGMGDTQYF. The CDR3 DNA follows: TGTGCCAGCAGTTTAGACGGGATGGGAGATACGCAGTATTTT.